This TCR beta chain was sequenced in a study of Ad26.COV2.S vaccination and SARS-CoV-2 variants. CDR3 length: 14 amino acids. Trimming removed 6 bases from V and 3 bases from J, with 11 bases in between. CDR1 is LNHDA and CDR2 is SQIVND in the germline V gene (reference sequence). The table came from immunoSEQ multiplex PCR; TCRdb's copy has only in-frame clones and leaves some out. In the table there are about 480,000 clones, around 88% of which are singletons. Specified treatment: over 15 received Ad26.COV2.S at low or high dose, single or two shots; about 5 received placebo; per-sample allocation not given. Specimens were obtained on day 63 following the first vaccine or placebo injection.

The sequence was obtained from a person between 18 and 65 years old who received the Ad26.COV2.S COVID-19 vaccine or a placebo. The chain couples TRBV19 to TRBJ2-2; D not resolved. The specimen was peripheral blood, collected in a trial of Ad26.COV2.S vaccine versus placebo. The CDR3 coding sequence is TGTGCCAGTAGGGTACTCGAGGACACCGGGGAGCTGTTTTTT. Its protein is CASRVLEDTGELFF.